This entry lists 17 T cell receptor beta chains sequenced from one sample in a study of cytomegalovirus exposure and HLA in healthy donors. Amplification used 60 Vbeta primers and 13 Jbeta primers. Here immunoSEQ multiplex PCR was the method, and the copy in TCRdb shows in-frame clones only, minus some. This repertoire comprises under 200,000 clones; its ten largest clones make up under 2.5%. Sequences were obtained from PBMCs. Receptors originate from a man aged 30 to 39 in good health and CMV-seronegative.

The chain combines TRBV5-1 with TRBJ2-1; no clear D. The ends were cut back, 5 bases at V and 5 bases at J, with 5 bases in the middle. The CDR3 runs to 11 residues. Germline CDR1 reads SGHRS; CDR2 reads YFSETQ. The CDR3 DNA follows: TGCGCCAGCAGTCAGGACAATGAGCAGTTCTTC. It specifies CASSQDNEQFF.

The rearrangement uses TRBV23-1 and TRBJ1-1, with D possibly TRBD1 on 6 matching bases. TRBV23-1 is labeled an ORF, and its function is uncertain. V lost 8 bases to trimming and J lost 7 bases, with 29 bases between them. The CDR3 extends over 17 amino acids. In DNA, the CDR3 is TGCGCCAGCCATCAATTGTCATCACCCTATGAACAGGGTGAAGCTTTCTTT. This sequence encodes CASHQLSSPYEQGEAFF.

This chain links TRBV5-6 with TRBJ2-7; 8 bases agree with TRBD1. Germline V lookup: CDR1 SGHDT, CDR2 YYEEEE. V was pared by 4 bases and J by 4 bases, with 7 bases of the junction left unmatched. CDR3 length: 14 residues. Here the CDR3 DNA reads TGTGCCAGCAGCCAAGGACAGGGCAGATACGAGCAGTACTTC. Translation gives CASSQGQGRYEQYF.

V is TRBV7-6 and J is TRBJ2-5; the D is unclear. Germline loops: CDR1 SGHVS, CDR2 FNYEAQ. The CDR3 sequence is 14 residues long. Trimming stripped 7 bases from V and 5 bases from J, with 17 bases between. CDR3 residues: CASNPESTRETQYF. In DNA, the CDR3 is TGTGCCAGCAACCCAGAGTCGACACGGGAGACCCAGTACTTC. The complete variable domain, with remaining parts taken from reference TRBV7-6 and TRBJ2-5, reads GAGVSQSPRYKVTKRGQDVALRCDPISGHVSLYWYRQALGQGPEFLTYFNYEAQQDKSGLPNDRFSAERPEGSISTLTIQRTEQRDSAMYRCASNPESTRETQYFGPGTRLLVL.

J is TRBJ1-4 and V is TRBV30; D unresolved. V was cut by 0 bases and J by 2 bases, with 10 bases left in between. In germline, CDR1 is GTSNPN, CDR2 SVGIG (reference sequence). This CDR3 has 15 residues. The CDR3 coding sequence is TGTGCCTGGAGTGTAAGGAGGAGGACTAATGAAAAACTGTTTTTT. Translation: CAWSVRRRTNEKLFF.

V gene TRBV7-9 combines with J gene TRBJ2-1, with 8 bases fitting TRBD2. This CDR3 has 15 amino acids. Germline V gene lookup returns CDR1 SEHNR and CDR2 FQNEAQ (reference sequence). The ends lost 1 base at V and 5 bases at J; junction bases unmatched: 4. The CDR3 loop is CASSLVSLADNEQFF. In DNA form, the CDR3 reads TGTGCCAGCAGCTTAGTATCACTAGCGGACAATGAGCAGTTCTTC.

As regards this clone: Distinct nucleotide sequences in the sample also encode this CDR3. This chain connects TRBV5-5 to TRBJ1-5; 9 bases line up with TRBD1. The V gene's germline CDR1 is SGHKS and CDR2 YYEKEE (reference sequence). V dropped 8 bases and J dropped 0; count of bases not matched to a gene: 12. The CDR3 contains 17 residues. CDR3 sequence: CASSGGTGSYSNQPQHF. For the CDR3, the DNA is TGTGCCAGTTCAGGCGGGACAGGGTCATATAGCAATCAGCCCCAGCATTTT.

This chain connects TRBV4-1 to TRBJ1-1; 10 bases agree with TRBD1. Germline trimming cut 4 bases from V and 11 bases from J; bases unmatched to any gene: 16. CDR3 length: 16 residues. Germline CDR1 and CDR2: MGHRA and YSYEKL. CDR3 sequence (DNA): TGCGCCAGCAGCCCCCTCCCCGGACAGGGGGTTATATATGCTTTCTTT. It specifies CASSPLPGQGVIYAFF.

This chain joins TRBV7-7 and TRBJ2-2; D unresolved. The CDR3 is 15 residues long. V was trimmed by 5 bases and J by 2 bases, leaving 12 bases between them. The germline CDR1 and CDR2 sequences are SSHAT and FNYEAQ (reference sequence). The CDR3 sequence is CASSTYPLNTGELFF. The DNA for the CDR3 is TGTGCCAGCAGCACCTACCCCTTAAACACCGGGGAGCTGTTTTTT.

The chain links TRBV29-1 to TRBJ2-6; D may be TRBD1 (6 bases). There are 15 residues in the CDR3. Trimming left V 4 bases short and J 0 bases short, with 10 bases between. The germline CDR1 and CDR2 sequences are SQVTM and ANQGSEA. The DNA of the CDR3 is TGCAGCGTTGGACAGGCCGACTCTGGGGCCAACGTCCTGACTTTC. This sequence encodes CSVGQADSGANVLTF. The whole variable domain, remainder taken from reference TRBV29-1 and TRBJ2-6, is SAVISQKPSRDICQRGTSLTIQCQVDSQVTMMFWYRQQPGQSLTLIATANQGSEATYESGFVIDKFPISRPNLTFSTLTVSNMSPEDSSIYLCSVGQADSGANVLTFGAGSRLTVL.

This chain links TRBV2 with TRBJ2-2; 10 bases fit TRBD2. The CDR3 covers 16 residues. V trimming: 5 bases; J trimming: 0 bases; junction bases outside the gene matches: 3. Germline CDR1 is SNHLY and CDR2 is FYNNEI. CDR3 in DNA: TGTGCCAGCAGTCGGACTAGCGGCGCGAACACCGGGGAGCTGTTTTTT. Its translation: CASSRTSGANTGELFF.

The rearrangement uses TRBV7-9 and TRBJ2-3; D ambiguous. Deletions cut 2 bases from V and 4 bases from J, with 4 bases between. CDR3 length: 12 residues. Germline V gene sequence: CDR1 SEHNR, CDR2 FQNEAQ (reference sequence). The CDR3 here is CASSLIADTQYF. The CDR3 DNA reads as TGTGCCAGCAGCTTAATCGCAGATACGCAGTATTTT.

This chain uses TRBV29-1 with TRBJ2-2, with 9 bases aligning to TRBD1. The CDR3 is made up of 14 amino acids. V shed 3 bases, J shed 4 bases, and the junction held 3 bases outside the gene matches. CDR1 SQVTM and CDR2 ANQGSEA come from the germline V gene. CDR3 residues: CSVERTGATGELFF. The CDR3 nucleotides are TGCAGCGTTGAGAGGACAGGGGCCACCGGGGAGCTGTTTTTT.

V and J are TRBV2 and TRBJ1-1; D is undetermined. The CDR3 runs to 14 residues. Trimming removed 6 bases from V and 1 base from J, with 12 bases in between. Germline CDR1 is SNHLY and CDR2 is FYNNEI. The DNA for the CDR3 is TGTGCCAGCAGGCCACGGGGAGGGAACACTGAAGCTTTCTTT. This gives the protein CASRPRGGNTEAFF. Supplemented by reference TRBV2 and TRBJ1-1, the full variable domain reads EPEVTQTPSHQVTQMGQEVILRCVPISNHLYFYWYRQILGQKVEFLVSFYNNEISEKSEIFDDQFSVERPDGSNFTLKIRSTKLEDSAMYFCASRPRGGNTEAFFGQGTRLTVV.

The genes are TRBV27 and TRBJ1-5, with 11 bases matching TRBD1. The germline gives CDR1 MNHEY, CDR2 SMNVEV (reference sequence). The CDR3 has 15 residues. The V gene end was trimmed by 3 bases and the J gene end by 7 bases; junction bases not matched to a gene: 5. The CDR3 nucleotides read TGTGCCAGCAGTTTGATCGGGACAGGGGGACAGCCCCAGCATTTT. Amino acids: CASSLIGTGGQPQHF.

J is TRBJ2-5 and V is TRBV5-8, with a possible D match to TRBD1 (6 bases). This CDR3 spans 13 amino acids. Deletions cut 4 bases from V and 1 base from J, with 8 bases between. CDR1 SGHTS and CDR2 YDEGEE come from the germline V gene. CDR3 loop: CASSTTGQETQYF. For the CDR3, the DNA is TGTGCCAGCAGCACGACAGGCCAAGAGACCCAGTACTTC.

V and J are TRBV10-1 and TRBJ2-2, with 10 nucleotides matching TRBD1. Unmatched junction bases numbered 4, after V lost 5 bases and J lost 7 bases. Germline V gives CDR1 WNHNN, CDR2 SYGVQD (reference sequence). The CDR3 totals 14 residues. Here the CDR3 reads CASSRGQGNGELFF. The CDR3 bases are TGCGCCAGCAGTAGGGGACAGGGGAACGGGGAGCTGTTTTTT.